Sequencing of this T cell receptor beta chain was carried out in a study of shared clonotypes between healthy human individuals (dated by TCRdb to the early 2020s). Context from the whole study: The cohort comprised two women and a few men aged 18 to 49 years. For each donor, CD4 naive and CD4 memory were each given three plates, CD8 naive was given two plates, and CD8 memory was given one plate. Blood TCR repertoires of a handful of healthy adults were deeply sequenced to estimate repertoire size and the extent of clonotype sharing between individuals. To increase sequencing depth and limit assay-specific biases, different laboratories used diverse techniques to prepare libraries and sequence TCR repertoires. Per donor, leukapheresis produced somewhere between about 0.8 and 9 billion PBMCs. General findings and caveats noted by the study authors: Rarefaction of sorted-subset datasets indicated incomplete sequencing despite the large sequencing depth. When a handful of donors were compared, the shared fraction of clonotypes was 5% to 6.5% for naive CD4, about 4% for naive CD8, roughly 2.5% for memory CD4, and roughly 0.4% for memory CD8. Larger estimated clonotype richness was generally found for naive subsets than for memory subsets. Compared with non-shared clonotypes, clonotypes shared by all four sorted-subset donors had higher generation probabilities. Based on pairwise subsampling, the degree of clonotype sharing among donors was expected to be affected by sequencing depth. The genetic and exposure-history diversity represented was limited by the small number of donors. Sampling was restricted to blood, and TCR repertoires in tissues likely differ from the TCR repertoires found in blood.

A word on this clone: Its antigen is not yet known. Base qualities are not at hand, and no much larger clone is one base apart.

The donors were healthy, HIV-negative adults with no recently reported acute infections or vaccinations. Every donor was a Caucasian adult residing in Nashville, Tennessee, USA. CD8 memory samples combined magnetically selected CD45RO+ cells with CCR7-negative CD45RA+ effector memory (TemRA) cells. Blood was obtained by leukapheresis, after which PBMCs were separated by Ficoll-Histopaque density gradient centrifugation and cryopreserved in liquid nitrogen vapor phase. Analytical flow cytometry was used to check the purity and quantity of each magnetically sorted T cell population. Genomic DNA was isolated from each sorted fraction and quantified by UV absorbance on a Nanodrop 2000c. Using the deep immunoSEQ assay, TCR CDR3 regions were amplified from genomic DNA by multiplex PCR. Extracted genomic DNA from each cell subset was spread evenly across all wells of several immunoSEQ 96-well plates, with each plate serving as a replicate. Each replicate PCR for sorted subsets received about 200 ng genomic DNA, equal to 30,000 or so T cell genomes. The purified libraries were quantified using a Qubit 3.0 fluorometer, sized with a Bioanalyzer 2100, and then quantified again using the KAPA Library Quantification kit. A separate single-read 150-cycle Illumina NextSeq 550 flow cell was used to sequence each immunoSEQ 96-well plate. Per the source publication's procedure: Because the immunoSEQ output included only junctional sequences and no quality scores, the filtering could not be the same as the filtering used for full-length reads. To assign V/J genes and CDR3, sequences were annotated against IMGT germline references using PyIR, a Python wrapper for IgBLAST v1.9. Reads were filtered out if the reads had weak V/J assignments (E-value above 1e-6), no CDR3, stop codons, out-of-frame junctions, or ambiguous translated residues. A V3J clonotype was defined by an identical inferred V gene, J gene, and CDR3 amino acid sequence. To compute the percentage overlap between repertoires, the number of shared unique clonotypes was divided by the size of the smaller repertoire. Three approaches were used to assess repertoire richness: RTK rarefaction, the Chao1 estimator, and Recon v2.1 estimates of unobserved clonotypes. Generation probabilities were computed with OLGA for all TCRbeta clonotypes obtained by the gDNA method from several donors. What TCRdb holds here is the immuneACCESS table cut down to in-frame rearrangements. Part of the clones is not present; checked against another copy, under half of the missing clones reflect an unresolved V gene, and the others are unexplained. V and J calls and clone size are as listed in that table; D and trimming were resolved from the DNA. The sample records approximately 320,000 clones, more than 75% of which are singletons. The ten largest clones represent around 15% of the sample.

CDR1 is given as SNHLY and CDR2 as FYNNEI, both from the germline V gene. The CDR3 has 15 amino acids, counting the end cysteine and phenylalanine. Only the CDR3 portion is preserved as DNA: 45 bases, with reading frame beginning at the first base. The V end loses 0 bases and the J end loses 0 bases, and a stretch of 9 bases separates them. The sample consisted of memory CD8+ T cells sorted from blood. The cell subset or site label, read with the paper, signifies: CD45RO+ cells pooled with CCR7-negative TemRA cells. Recombination linked TRBV2 to TRBJ2-7; no D gene call is confident. The TCR was taken from a man aged 18 to 29 in good health. This receptor has the CDR3 CASSEALGSSYEQYF. The nucleotides read TGTGCCAGCAGTGAAGCTCTCGGAAGCTCCTACGAGCAGTACTTC. Outside the CDR3, residues come from the reference TRBV2 and TRBJ2-7 proteins, so the full variable domain is: EPEVTQTPSHQVTQMGQEVILRCVPISNHLYFYWYRQILGQKVEFLVSFYNNEISEKSEIFDDQFSVERPDGSNFTLKIRSTKLEDSAMYFCASSEALGSSYEQYFGPGTRLTVT.